The 31 T cell receptor beta chains below come from one sample, sequenced in a study of identifying expanded T cells in peripheral blood. Produced via immunoSEQ multiplex PCR; TCRdb's table is partial and in-frame only. The table records 70,000 to 100,000 clones, 88% of them present only once. The sample was blood. Receptors were obtained from a person aged 18 to 75 in good health.

The V gene is TRBV7-2, the J gene TRBJ2-7; 8 positions match TRBD1. Trimming removed 0 bases from V and 4 bases from J; junction bases left unmatched: 5. The CDR3 is 15 amino acids. The germline V gene has CDR1 SGHTA and CDR2 FQGNSA. CDR3 bases: TGTGCCAGCAGCTTAGCGGGCAGGGGGCTTTACGAGCAGTACTTC. Translated, it gives CASSLAGRGLYEQYF.

V is TRBV28 and J is TRBJ2-7; unclear D gene. V lost 6 bases, J lost 0 bases, and 6 bases lay in between. This CDR3 is built from 12 residues. Germline V gene data show CDR1 as MDHEN and CDR2 as SYDVKM. The DNA for the CDR3 is TGTGCCAGCAGGGCGAGCTCCTACGAGCAGTACTTC. Translation: CASRASSYEQYF.

This clone has only one observation. The J gene is TRBJ1-6, the V gene TRBV11-1; 10 nucleotides line up with TRBD1. Unmatched junction bases numbered 2, after V lost 2 bases and J lost 10 bases. Per the germline V gene, CDR1 is SGHAT and CDR2 is FQDESV (reference sequence). CDR3 length: 14 amino acids. CDR3 sequence: CASSLWDRGSPLHF. CDR3 nucleotides: TGTGCCAGCAGCTTATGGGACAGGGGCTCACCCCTCCACTTT.

The CDR3 loop reads CASSRTPNEQFF. The CDR3 DNA reads as TGTGCCAGTAGTAGGACTCCCAATGAGCAGTTCTTC. The rearrangement links TRBV19 to TRBJ2-1; TRBD2 might be the D (5 bases). The CDR3 runs to 12 residues. Per germline, CDR1 LNHDA and CDR2 SQIVND (reference sequence). Deletions cut 4 bases from V and 6 bases from J, with 7 bases between.

The chain couples TRBV6-5 to TRBJ1-2; no clear D. The CDR3 runs 14 residues. Trimming took off 8 bases at V and 0 bases at J, with 13 bases between the two ends. Per germline, CDR1 MNHEY and CDR2 SVGAGI. The CDR3 region has the DNA TGTGCCAGCGCTTCGACCGGGACTAACTATGGCTACACCTTC. Translation: CASASTGTNYGYTF.

This clone was detected only a few times. The J gene is TRBJ2-1, the V gene TRBV11-3; 7 positions agree with TRBD2. V shed 1 base and J 2 bases; nucleotides not matched to a gene: 2. Germline V gene lookup returns CDR1 SGHNT and CDR2 YENEEA. The CDR3 has 15 residues. Here the CDR3 reads CASSLAGGTYNEQFF. CDR3 sequence (DNA): TGTGCCAGCAGCTTAGCGGGGGGTACCTACAATGAGCAGTTCTTC.

The J gene is TRBJ1-4, the V gene TRBV4-1; unclear D gene. V was trimmed by 3 bases and J by 8 bases, leaving 10 bases between them. Germline V gene lookup returns CDR1 MGHRA and CDR2 YSYEKL. The CDR3 is made up of 13 amino acids. The CDR3 DNA follows: TGCGCCAGCAGCCAGCGGCTTGGCGAAAAACTGTTTTTT. Translating it yields CASSQRLGEKLFF.

This clone was recorded a few times. The chain couples TRBV10-3 to TRBJ1-6, with TRBD1 as a possible D gene (5 bases). The CDR3 loop spans 13 amino acids. V was shortened by 3 bases and J by 10 bases, with 10 bases between the two germline ends. The germline V gene encodes CDR1 ENHRY and CDR2 SYGVKD. CDR3 sequence reads: CAISEQAESPLHF. The CDR3 bases are TGTGCCATCAGTGAACAGGCTGAATCACCCCTCCACTTT.

The chain couples TRBV5-8 to TRBJ2-7, with unresolved D. Germline lookup yields CDR1 SGHTS and CDR2 YDEGEE. Trimming removed 4 bases from V and 2 bases from J, with 7 bases in between. CDR3 size: 12 residues. CDR3 bases: TGTGCCAGCAGCCCTCACACCTACGAGCAGTACTTC. This translates into CASSPHTYEQYF.

V and J are TRBV9 and TRBJ2-2; the match to TRBD2 covers 7 bases. This CDR3 has 17 amino acids. Germline V gene sequence: CDR1 SGDLS, CDR2 YYNGEE. V shed 4 bases and J 5 bases; nucleotides not matched to a gene: 14. The chain's CDR3 is CASSPPGLAGGTGELFF. Here the CDR3 DNA reads TGTGCCAGCAGCCCCCCAGGGTTAGCGGGTGGGACCGGGGAGCTGTTTTTT.

This chain connects TRBV5-1 to TRBJ1-1; 7 positions match TRBD1. Germline V CDR1 and CDR2: SGHRS, YFSETQ. The CDR3 is made up of 14 amino acids. Trimming cost V 3 bases and J 0 bases; bases outside gene matches: 2. The CDR3 sequence is CASSWDSMNTEAFF. Written as DNA, the CDR3 is TGCGCCAGCAGCTGGGACAGCATGAACACTGAAGCTTTCTTT.

The chain recombines TRBV5-1 with TRBJ1-4; D unclear. This CDR3 has 14 residues. The V end was cut by 0 bases, the J end by 0 bases, with 3 bases between. Germline V lookup: CDR1 SGHRS, CDR2 YFSETQ. CDR3 coding DNA: TGCGCCAGCAGCTTGGGAGCAACTAATGAAAAACTGTTTTTT. Translating gives CASSLGATNEKLFF.

The chain joins TRBV9 to TRBJ2-2; no reliable D call. Germline V gene sequence: CDR1 SGDLS, CDR2 YYNGEE. V lost 5 bases, J lost 2 bases, and 7 bases lay in between. The CDR3 extends over 13 amino acids. The DNA of the CDR3 is TGTGCCAGCAGTCAACCAAACACCGGGGAGCTGTTTTTT. This translates into CASSQPNTGELFF.

This chain links TRBV6-1 with TRBJ2-6; D not resolved. This CDR3 is built from 15 residues. With 0 bases removed from V and 1 base from J, the gap between germline ends came to 4 bases. The germline V gene encodes CDR1 MNHNS and CDR2 SASEGT. The CDR3 DNA is TGTGCCAGCAGTGAAGCGACATCTGGGGCCAACGTCCTGACTTTC. Amino acids: CASSEATSGANVLTF.

As for this clone: This may come from a read error, since a much larger clone is one base off. This chain connects TRBV6-1 to TRBJ1-5; D not resolved. Germline V gene sequence: CDR1 MNHNS, CDR2 SASEGT. Trimming pared 2 bases from V and 2 bases from J, leaving 4 bases between. The CDR3 consists of 13 residues. The CDR3 loop is CASSELGNQPQHF. CDR3 nucleotide sequence: TGTGCCAGCAGTGAACTGGGCAATCAGCCCCAGCATTTT.

This clone was found once. The chain is built from TRBV7-3 and TRBJ2-2, with 8 bases aligning to TRBD1. CDR1 is SGHTA, CDR2 FQGTGA, per germline. The CDR3 sequence is 17 residues long. The ends lost 1 base at V and 1 base at J; junction bases unmatched: 5. Here the CDR3 DNA reads TGTGCCAGCAGCTTAAGCGCCGGGACAGGGAACACCGGGGAGCTGTTTTTT. It yields the protein CASSLSAGTGNTGELFF. The entire variable domain, with the rest obtained from reference TRBV7-3 and TRBJ2-2, is as follows: GAGVSQTPSNKVTEKGKYVELRCDPISGHTALYWYRQSLGQGPEFLIYFQGTGAADDSGLPNDRFFAVRPEGSVSTLKIQRTERGDSAVYLCASSLSAGTGNTGELFFGEGSRLTVL.

The genes are TRBV2 and TRBJ1-2; 8 nucleotides match TRBD1. The CDR3 is 14 amino acids. The J segment lost 5 bases and the V segment lost 7 bases, leaving 9 bases of the junction unmatched. CDR1 SNHLY and CDR2 FYNNEI come from the germline V gene. The CDR3 reads CASTGTGASYGYTF. In DNA form, the CDR3 reads TGTGCCAGCACCGGGACAGGCGCTTCTTATGGCTACACCTTC.

The V gene is TRBV9, the J gene TRBJ2-1, with TRBD2 matching over 9 bases. Trimming took 0 bases from V and 5 from J; bases not matched to a gene: 15. The CDR3 spans 19 residues. Germline V gene sequence: CDR1 SGDLS, CDR2 YYNGEE. CDR3 coding DNA: TGTGCCAGCAGCGTAGGAAGCCTCCGGGCTAGCGGGGTTGACAATGAGCAGTTCTTC. Translating it yields CASSVGSLRASGVDNEQFF.

The gene calls are TRBV11-2 and TRBJ2-7; possibly TRBD1 for D (6 bases). The V and J ends lost 10 bases and 3 bases respectively, with 13 bases between them. The CDR3 is 12 amino acids. Germline V gene lookup returns CDR1 SGHAT and CDR2 FQNNGV. The CDR3: CATGAPIYEQYF. CDR3 DNA sequence: TGTGCCACAGGGGCGCCGATCTACGAGCAGTACTTC.

This clone was detected only once. CDR3 residues: CASSPRDMDTGELFF. CDR3 DNA sequence: TGTGCCAGCAGCCCTCGGGACATGGACACCGGGGAGCTGTTTTTT. The genes are TRBV9 and TRBJ2-2, with a weak D call TRBD1 (6 bases). V was clipped by 4 bases and J by 3 bases, with 13 bases between them. The V gene's germline CDR1 is SGDLS and CDR2 YYNGEE. The length of the CDR3 is 15 residues.

This clone turned up a few times. The rearrangement uses TRBV4-3 and TRBJ2-2, with D unresolved. This CDR3 has 12 amino acids. V lost 4 bases, J lost 6 bases, and 6 bases lay in between. Germline V gene lookup returns CDR1 LGHNA and CDR2 YSLEER. CDR3 amino acids: CASSRASGELFF. The CDR3 nucleotides read TGCGCCAGCAGCCGGGCTTCCGGGGAGCTGTTTTTT.

The chain recombines TRBV19 with TRBJ1-1; D remains unclear. Germline V gene sequence: CDR1 LNHDA, CDR2 SQIVND (reference sequence). V was pared by 3 bases and J by 6 bases, with 14 bases between. The CDR3 contains 14 residues. CDR3 protein: CASSILGGAAEAFF. Here the CDR3 DNA reads TGTGCCAGTAGTATTCTGGGAGGCGCGGCTGAAGCTTTCTTT.

This chain connects TRBV5-1 to TRBJ2-5; a weak D match, TRBD2 (6 bases). There are 15 residues in the CDR3. Germline V lookup: CDR1 SGHRS, CDR2 YFSETQ. V dropped 0 bases and J dropped 4 bases, with 13 bases sitting between them. The CDR3 spells CASSLGRRASETQYF. CDR3 DNA sequence: TGCGCCAGCAGCTTGGGGAGGAGGGCGTCAGAGACCCAGTACTTC.

In DNA form, the CDR3 reads TGTGCCAGCAGCAAGGACACTTCACAAGAGACCCAGTACTTC. It yields the protein CASSKDTSQETQYF. The chain recombines TRBV5-4 with TRBJ2-5; a weak D match, TRBD1 (5 bases). V shed 4 bases and J shed 2 bases, with 12 bases lying between them. Per germline, CDR1 SGHNT and CDR2 YYREEE (reference sequence). This CDR3 contains 14 residues.

V usage is TRBV28 and J usage is TRBJ2-1; 12 positions agree with TRBD2. The CDR3 sequence is 15 residues long. Germline V gives CDR1 MDHEN, CDR2 SYDVKM. V was clipped by 6 bases and J by 8 bases; unmatched bases: 8. CDR3 loop: CASRGTSGRRDEQFF. The CDR3 DNA reads as TGTGCCAGCAGGGGAACTAGCGGGAGGAGGGATGAGCAGTTCTTC.

V and J are TRBV7-8 and TRBJ2-6; D is possibly TRBD1 (6 bases). The V and J ends lost 1 base and 1 base respectively, with 8 bases between them. CDR1 and CDR2 (germline): SGHVS, FQNEAQ. The CDR3 covers 16 residues. In nucleotides, the CDR3 is TGTGCCAGCAGCTTAGACAGGGTTTCTGGGGCCAACGTCCTGACTTTC. It specifies CASSLDRVSGANVLTF. The whole variable domain, filled in from reference TRBV7-8 and TRBJ2-6, reads GAGVSQSPRYKVAKRGQDVALRCDPISGHVSLFWYQQALGQGPEFLTYFQNEAQLDKSGLPSDRFFAERPEGSVSTLKIQRTQQEDSAVYLCASSLDRVSGANVLTFGAGSRLTVL.

V is TRBV6-5 and J is TRBJ2-3; the D gene could be TRBD1 or TRBD2 (5 bases each). CDR3 length: 16 amino acids. Germline V CDR1 and CDR2: MNHEY, SVGAGI. Deletions cut 0 bases from V and 2 bases from J, with 12 bases between. In DNA, the CDR3 is TGTGCCAGCAGTTACTCACGGGACGGAATCACAGATACGCAGTATTTT. Its protein is CASSYSRDGITDTQYF.

CDR3 protein: CASSLAGVGYTF. The DNA for the CDR3 is TGTGCCAGCAGTTTAGCGGGGGTGGGCTACACCTTC. This chain joins TRBV28 and TRBJ1-2, with D possibly being TRBD1 (5 bases). The CDR3 runs 12 residues. Trimming pared 2 bases from V and 8 bases from J, leaving 9 bases between. Germline CDR1 MDHEN, CDR2 SYDVKM.

The gene calls are TRBV19 and TRBJ1-1, with D unclear. The length of the CDR3 is 11 residues. Trimming pared 6 bases from V and 5 bases from J, leaving 7 bases between. Germline CDR1 LNHDA, CDR2 SQIVND (reference sequence). CDR3 DNA: TGTGCCAGTAGGGGTGAGACTGAAGCTTTCTTT. Protein: CASRGETEAFF.

The V call is TRBV7-2, the J call TRBJ1-1; TRBD1 might be the D (6 bases). Looked up from germline, CDR1 is SGHTA and CDR2 is FQGNSA. CDR3 length: 14 amino acids. The V and J ends lost 5 bases and 0 bases respectively, with 10 bases between them. CDR3 DNA sequence: TGTGCCAGCAGCCTGAACAGGGTGAACACTGAAGCTTTCTTT. As protein: CASSLNRVNTEAFF.

With respect to this clone: The germline gene is not matched at one end of the junction; a read error may be the cause. CDR3 DNA sequence: TGTGCCAGTACAGGGTTACGTGGAAACGCCATATATTTT. This sequence encodes CASTGLRGNAIYF. This sequence joins TRBV2 and TRBJ1-3; D possibly corresponds to TRBD1 (6 bases). Looked up from germline, CDR1 is SNHLY and CDR2 is FYNNEI. The CDR3 has 13 amino acids.